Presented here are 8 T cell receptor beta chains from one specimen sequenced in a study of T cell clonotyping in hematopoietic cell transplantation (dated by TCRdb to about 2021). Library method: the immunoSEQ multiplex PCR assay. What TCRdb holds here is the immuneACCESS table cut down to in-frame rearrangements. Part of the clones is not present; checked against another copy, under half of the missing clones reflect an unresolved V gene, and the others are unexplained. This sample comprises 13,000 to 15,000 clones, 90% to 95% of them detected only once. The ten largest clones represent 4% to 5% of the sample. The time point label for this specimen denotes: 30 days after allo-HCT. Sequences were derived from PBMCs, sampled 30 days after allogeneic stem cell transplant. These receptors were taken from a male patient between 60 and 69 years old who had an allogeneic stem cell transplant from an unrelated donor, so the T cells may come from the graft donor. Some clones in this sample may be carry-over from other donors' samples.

The DNA of the CDR3 is TGTGCCAGCAGCCCCCGGGGGGGTGGCTACACCTTC. Amino acids: CASSPRGGGYTF. The chain couples TRBV7-2 to TRBJ1-2, with a weak D call TRBD1 (5 bases). Trimming stripped 5 bases from V and 7 bases from J, with 11 bases between. The CDR3 has 12 amino acids. Germline-derived CDR1 and CDR2 are SGHTA and FQGNSA.

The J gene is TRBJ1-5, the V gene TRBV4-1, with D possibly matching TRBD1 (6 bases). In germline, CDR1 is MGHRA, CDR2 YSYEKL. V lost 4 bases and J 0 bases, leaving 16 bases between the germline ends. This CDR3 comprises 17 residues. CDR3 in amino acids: CASSPGHAINSNQPQHF. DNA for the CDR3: TGCGCCAGCAGCCCGGGACACGCGATCAATAGCAATCAGCCCCAGCATTTT.

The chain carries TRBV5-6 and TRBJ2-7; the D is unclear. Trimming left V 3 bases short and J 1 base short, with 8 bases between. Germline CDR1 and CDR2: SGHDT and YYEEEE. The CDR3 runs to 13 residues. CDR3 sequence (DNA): TGTGCCAGCAGCTGGCGAGGTTCCTACGAGCAGTACTTC. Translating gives CASSWRGSYEQYF.

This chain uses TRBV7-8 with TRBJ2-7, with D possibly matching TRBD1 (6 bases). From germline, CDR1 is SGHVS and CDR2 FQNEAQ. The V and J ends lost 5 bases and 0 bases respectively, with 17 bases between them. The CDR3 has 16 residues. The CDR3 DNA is TGTGCCAGCAGCCCCAAAGGACAGACCAGCTCCTACGAGCAGTACTTC. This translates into CASSPKGQTSSYEQYF.

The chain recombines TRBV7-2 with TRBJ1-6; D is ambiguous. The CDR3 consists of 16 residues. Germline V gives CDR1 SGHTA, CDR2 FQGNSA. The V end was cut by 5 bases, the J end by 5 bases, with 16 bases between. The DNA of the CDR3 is TGTGCCAGCAGCCCGCCGCCCGCGTCCAATAATTCACCCCTCCACTTT. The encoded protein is CASSPPPASNNSPLHF.

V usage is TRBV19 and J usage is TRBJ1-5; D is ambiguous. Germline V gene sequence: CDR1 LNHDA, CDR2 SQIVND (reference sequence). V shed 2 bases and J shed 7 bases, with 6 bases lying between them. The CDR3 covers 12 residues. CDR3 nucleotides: TGTGCCAGTAGTATAAACCCCCAGCCCCAGCATTTT. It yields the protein CASSINPQPQHF.

The CDR3 is CASSQGEGESYEQYF. As DNA, the CDR3 is TGCGCCAGCAGCCAAGGAGAGGGTGAGTCCTACGAGCAGTACTTC. The rearrangement links TRBV4-3 to TRBJ2-7; possible D gene TRBD2, 5 bases. This CDR3 spans 15 amino acids. V lost 1 base and J lost 1, with 11 bases in between. Germline CDR1 is LGHNA and CDR2 is YSLEER.

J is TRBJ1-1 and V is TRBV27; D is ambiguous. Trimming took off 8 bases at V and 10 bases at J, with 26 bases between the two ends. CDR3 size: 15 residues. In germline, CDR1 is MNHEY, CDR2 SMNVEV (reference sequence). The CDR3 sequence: CASGSRGGPKEGAFF. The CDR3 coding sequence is TGTGCCAGCGGTTCCCGGGGAGGGCCTAAAGAGGGAGCTTTCTTT.